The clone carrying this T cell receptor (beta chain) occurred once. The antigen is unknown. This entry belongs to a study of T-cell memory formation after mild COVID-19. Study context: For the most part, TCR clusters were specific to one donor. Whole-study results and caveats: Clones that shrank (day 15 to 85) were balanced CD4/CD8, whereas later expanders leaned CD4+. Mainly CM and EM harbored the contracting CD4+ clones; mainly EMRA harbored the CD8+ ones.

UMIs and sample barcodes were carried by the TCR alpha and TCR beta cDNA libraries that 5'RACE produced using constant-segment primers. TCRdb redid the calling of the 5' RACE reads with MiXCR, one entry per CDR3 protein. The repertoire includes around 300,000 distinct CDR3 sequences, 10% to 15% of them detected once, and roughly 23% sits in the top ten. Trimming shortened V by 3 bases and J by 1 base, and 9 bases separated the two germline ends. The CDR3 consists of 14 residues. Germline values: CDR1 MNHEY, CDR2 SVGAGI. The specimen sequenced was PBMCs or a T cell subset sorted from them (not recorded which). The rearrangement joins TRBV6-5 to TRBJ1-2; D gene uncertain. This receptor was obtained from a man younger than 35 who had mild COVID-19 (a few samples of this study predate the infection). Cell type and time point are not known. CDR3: CASSYRDGNYGYTF. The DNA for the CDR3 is TGTGCCAGCAGTTATCGCGACGGTAACTATGGCTACACCTTC.